Presented here are 5 T cell receptor beta chains from one specimen sequenced in a study of T cells in Graves' hyperthyroidism and ophthalmopathy. Template material for amplifying TCR beta CDR3 regions consisted of RNA transcripts. Carried out on the TCR CDR3, a first-round RT-PCR used the HTBI primer set. Each CDR3 protein gets one entry after TCRdb re-called the multiplex PCR reads with MiXCR. This table has approximately 610,000 distinct CDR3 sequences, over 12% appearing once. Sequenced material: blood. The source of these receptors is a woman between 40 and 55 years old with Graves' ophthalmopathy.

This clonotype was counted many times. CDR3 protein: CASSWTGANTGELFF. The CDR3 nucleotides are TGTGCCAGCAGTTGGACAGGGGCGAACACCGGGGAGCTGTTTTTT. This chain joins TRBV11-3 and TRBJ2-2; 9 nucleotides align to TRBD1. CDR3 size: 15 residues. J lost 0 bases, V lost 6 bases, and 2 bases had no gene match. From germline, CDR1 is SGHNT and CDR2 YENEEA.

This clonotype was seen a handful of times. V is TRBV20-1 and J is TRBJ2-2, with TRBD2 identical over 13 bases. V trimming: 6 bases; J trimming: 7 bases; junction bases outside the gene matches: 8. Per the germline V gene, CDR1 is DFQATT and CDR2 is SNEGSKA (reference sequence). The CDR3 contains 15 residues. The CDR3 sequence: CSAPGTSGTGGELFF. The CDR3 DNA follows: TGCAGTGCGCCGGGGACTAGCGGGACGGGCGGGGAGCTGTTTTTT.

This clonotype was observed many times. The chain recombines TRBV14 with TRBJ2-5; D is ambiguous. Germline V gives CDR1 SGHDN, CDR2 FVKESK. Trimming took 0 bases from V and 5 from J, leaving 10 bases between them. The CDR3 spans 14 residues. The CDR3 here is CASSQDLGMETQYF. The CDR3 region has the DNA TGTGCCAGCAGCCAAGATCTGGGGATGGAGACCCAGTACTTC.

This clonotype was picked up many times. The chain uses TRBV27 and TRBJ1-4, with D hard to call. Trimming pared 4 bases from V and 7 bases from J, leaving 13 bases between. CDR1 is MNHEY, CDR2 SMNVEV, per germline (reference sequence). The CDR3 contains 14 residues. The DNA for the CDR3 is TGTGCCAGCAGTTCTGAGCAGTGGGGTGAAAAACTGTTTTTT. Translated: CASSSEQWGEKLFF.

This clonotype came up many times. The chain recombines TRBV7-9 with TRBJ1-1, with 8 bases fitting TRBD1. The V gene's germline CDR1 is SEHNR and CDR2 FQNEAQ (reference sequence). This CDR3 is 12 amino acids long. V gave up 5 bases and J gave up 9 bases; unmatched junction bases: 5. CDR3 DNA sequence: TGTGCCAGCAGCGACGGACAGGGAAAAGCTTTCTTT. Amino acid sequence: CASSDGQGKAFF.